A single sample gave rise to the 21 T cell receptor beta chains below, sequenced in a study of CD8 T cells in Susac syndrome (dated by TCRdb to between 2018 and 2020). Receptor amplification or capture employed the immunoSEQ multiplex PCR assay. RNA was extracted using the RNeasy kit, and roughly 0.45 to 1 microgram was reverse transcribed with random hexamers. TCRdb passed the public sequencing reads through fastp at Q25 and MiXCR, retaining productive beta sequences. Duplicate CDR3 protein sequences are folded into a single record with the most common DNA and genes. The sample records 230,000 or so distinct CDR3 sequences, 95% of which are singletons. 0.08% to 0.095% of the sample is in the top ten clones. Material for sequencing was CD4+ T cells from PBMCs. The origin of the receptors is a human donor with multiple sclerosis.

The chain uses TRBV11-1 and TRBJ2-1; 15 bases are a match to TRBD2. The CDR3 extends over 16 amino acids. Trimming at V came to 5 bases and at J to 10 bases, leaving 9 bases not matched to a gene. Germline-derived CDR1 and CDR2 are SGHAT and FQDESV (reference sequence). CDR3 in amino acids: CASSPGLAGGPGEQFF. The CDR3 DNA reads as TGTGCCAGCAGCCCCGGACTAGCGGGAGGGCCAGGAGAGCAGTTCTTC. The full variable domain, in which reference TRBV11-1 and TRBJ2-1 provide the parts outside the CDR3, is EAEVAQSPRYKITEKSQAVAFWCDPISGHATLYWYRQILGQGPELLVQFQDESVVDDSQLPKDRFSAERLKGVDSTLKIQPAELGDSAMYLCASSPGLAGGPGEQFFGPGTRLTVL.

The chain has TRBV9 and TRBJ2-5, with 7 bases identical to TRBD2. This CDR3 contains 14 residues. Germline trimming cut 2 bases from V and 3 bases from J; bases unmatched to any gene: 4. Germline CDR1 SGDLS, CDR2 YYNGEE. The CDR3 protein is CASSVEAGEETQYF. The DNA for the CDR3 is TGTGCCAGCAGCGTCGAGGCGGGGGAAGAGACCCAGTACTTC.

The DNA for the CDR3 is TGTGCCAGCAGCCCGGGCCACTCCTATGGCTACACCTTC. It encodes CASSPGHSYGYTF. The chain recombines TRBV12-3 or TRBV12-4 with TRBJ1-2, with D unresolved. Trimming pared 6 bases from V and 4 bases from J, leaving 12 bases between. The CDR3 covers 13 residues.

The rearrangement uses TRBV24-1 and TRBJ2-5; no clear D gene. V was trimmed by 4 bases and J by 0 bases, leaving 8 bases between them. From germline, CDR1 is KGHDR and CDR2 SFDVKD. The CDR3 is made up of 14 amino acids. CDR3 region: CATSDSTNQETQYF. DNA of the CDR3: TGTGCCACCAGTGACTCTACGAACCAAGAGACCCAGTACTTC.

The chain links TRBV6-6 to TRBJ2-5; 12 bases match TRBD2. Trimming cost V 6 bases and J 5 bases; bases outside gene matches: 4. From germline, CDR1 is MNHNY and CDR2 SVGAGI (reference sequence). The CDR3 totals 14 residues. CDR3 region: CASRTSGSLETQYF. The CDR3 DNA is TGTGCCAGCAGGACTAGCGGGAGTCTGGAGACCCAGTACTTC.

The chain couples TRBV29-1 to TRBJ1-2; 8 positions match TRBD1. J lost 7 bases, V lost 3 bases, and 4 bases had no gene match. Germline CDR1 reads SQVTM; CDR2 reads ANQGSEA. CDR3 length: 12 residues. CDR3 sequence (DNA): TGCAGCGTTGAGGAAACAGGGGGTGGCTACACCTTC. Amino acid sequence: CSVEETGGGYTF.

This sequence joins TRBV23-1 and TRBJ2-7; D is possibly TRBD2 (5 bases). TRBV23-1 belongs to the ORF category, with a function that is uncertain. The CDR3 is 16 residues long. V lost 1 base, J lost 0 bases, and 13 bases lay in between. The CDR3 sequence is CASSQLTKETSYEQYF. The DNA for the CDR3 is TGCGCCAGCAGTCAATTGACTAAGGAGACCTCCTACGAGCAGTACTTC.

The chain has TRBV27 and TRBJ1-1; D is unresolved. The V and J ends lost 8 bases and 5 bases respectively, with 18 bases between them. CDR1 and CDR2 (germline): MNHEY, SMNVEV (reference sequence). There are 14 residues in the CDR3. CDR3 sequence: CASGIMGSQTEAFF. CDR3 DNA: TGTGCCAGCGGAATAATGGGTAGCCAGACTGAAGCTTTCTTT.

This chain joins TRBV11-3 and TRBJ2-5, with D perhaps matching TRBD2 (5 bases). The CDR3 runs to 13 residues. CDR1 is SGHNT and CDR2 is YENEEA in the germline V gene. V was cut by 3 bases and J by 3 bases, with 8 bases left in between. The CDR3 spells CASSFSGEETQYF. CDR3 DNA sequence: TGTGCCAGCAGCTTCTCCGGGGAAGAGACCCAGTACTTC. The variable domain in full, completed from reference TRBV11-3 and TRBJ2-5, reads EAGVVQSPRYKIIEKKQPVAFWCNPISGHNTLYWYLQNLGQGPELLIRYENEEAVDDSQLPKDRFSAERLKGVDSTLKIQPAELGDSAVYLCASSFSGEETQYFGPGTRLLVL.

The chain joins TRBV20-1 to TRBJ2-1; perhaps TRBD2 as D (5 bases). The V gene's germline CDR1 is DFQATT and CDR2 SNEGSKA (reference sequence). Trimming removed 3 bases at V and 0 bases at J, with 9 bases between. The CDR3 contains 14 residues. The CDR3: CSARIRGSYNEQFF. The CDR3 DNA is TGCAGTGCTAGGATTCGGGGCTCCTACAATGAGCAGTTCTTC.

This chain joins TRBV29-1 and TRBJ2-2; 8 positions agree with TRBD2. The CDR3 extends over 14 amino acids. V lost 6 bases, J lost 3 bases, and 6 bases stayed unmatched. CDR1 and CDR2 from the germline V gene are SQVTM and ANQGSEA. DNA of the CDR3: TGCAGCGTGAGAACTAGCGGATACACCGGGGAGCTGTTTTTT. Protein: CSVRTSGYTGELFF.

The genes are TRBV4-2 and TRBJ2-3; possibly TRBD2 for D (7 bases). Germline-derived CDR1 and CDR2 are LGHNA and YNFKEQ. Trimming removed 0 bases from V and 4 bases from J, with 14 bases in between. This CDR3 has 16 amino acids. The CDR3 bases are TGTGCCAGCAGCCAAGATCGGGGGGCAAGCTCAGATACGCAGTATTTT. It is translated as CASSQDRGASSDTQYF.

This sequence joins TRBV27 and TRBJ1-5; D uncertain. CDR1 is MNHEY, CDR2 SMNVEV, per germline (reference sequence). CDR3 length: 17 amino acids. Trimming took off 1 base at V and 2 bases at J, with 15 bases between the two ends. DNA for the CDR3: TGTGCCAGCAGTTTATACCCCCAGGTTGGGGGCAATCAGCCCCAGCATTTT. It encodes CASSLYPQVGGNQPQHF.

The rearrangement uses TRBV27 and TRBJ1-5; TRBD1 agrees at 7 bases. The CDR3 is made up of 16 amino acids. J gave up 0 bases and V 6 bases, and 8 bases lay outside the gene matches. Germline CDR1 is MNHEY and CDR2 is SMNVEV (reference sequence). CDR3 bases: TGTGCCAGCAGCCAAGGACAGGTTCATAGCAATCAGCCCCAGCATTTT. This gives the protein CASSQGQVHSNQPQHF.

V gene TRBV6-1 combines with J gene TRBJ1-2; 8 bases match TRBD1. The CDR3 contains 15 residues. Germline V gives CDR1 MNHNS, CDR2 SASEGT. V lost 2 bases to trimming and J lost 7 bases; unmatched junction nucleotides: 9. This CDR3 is CASSEPDRGIFGYTF. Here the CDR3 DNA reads TGTGCCAGCAGTGAACCCGACAGGGGAATATTTGGCTACACCTTC.

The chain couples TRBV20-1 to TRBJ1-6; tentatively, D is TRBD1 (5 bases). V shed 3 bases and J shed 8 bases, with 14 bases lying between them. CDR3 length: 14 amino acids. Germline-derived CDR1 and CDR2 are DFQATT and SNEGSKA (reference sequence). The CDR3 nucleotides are TGCAGTGCTAGTCTACAGGCCCAGGATTCACCCCTCCACTTT. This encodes CSASLQAQDSPLHF.

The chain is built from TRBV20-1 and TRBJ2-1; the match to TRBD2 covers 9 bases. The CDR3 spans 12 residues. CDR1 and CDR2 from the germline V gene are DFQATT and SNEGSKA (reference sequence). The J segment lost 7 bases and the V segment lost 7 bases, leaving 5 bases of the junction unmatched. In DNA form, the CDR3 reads TGCAGTGTGGCTAGCGGGATGAATGAGCAGTTCTTC. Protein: CSVASGMNEQFF.

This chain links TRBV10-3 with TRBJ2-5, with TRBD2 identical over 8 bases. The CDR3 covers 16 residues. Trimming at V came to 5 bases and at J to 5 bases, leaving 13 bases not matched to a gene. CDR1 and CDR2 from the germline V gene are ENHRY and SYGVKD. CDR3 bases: TGTGCCATCAGTTCCGTGGAGCGGGGGCTAGGGGAGACCCAGTACTTC. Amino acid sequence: CAISSVERGLGETQYF.

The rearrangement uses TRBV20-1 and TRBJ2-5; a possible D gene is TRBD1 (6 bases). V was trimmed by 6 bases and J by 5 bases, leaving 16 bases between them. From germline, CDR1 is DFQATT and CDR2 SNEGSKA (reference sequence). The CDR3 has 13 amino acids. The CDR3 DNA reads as TGCAGTGCGCTGGGGGCCCCTATGGAGACCCAGTACTTC. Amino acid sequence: CSALGAPMETQYF.

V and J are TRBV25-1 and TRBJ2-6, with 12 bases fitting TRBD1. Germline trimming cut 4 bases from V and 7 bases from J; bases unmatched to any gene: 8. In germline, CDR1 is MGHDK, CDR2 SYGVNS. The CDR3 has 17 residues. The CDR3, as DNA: TGTGCCAGCAGTGCACCGGGACAGGGGGCGGGCGCCAACGTCCTGACTTTC. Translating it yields CASSAPGQGAGANVLTF.

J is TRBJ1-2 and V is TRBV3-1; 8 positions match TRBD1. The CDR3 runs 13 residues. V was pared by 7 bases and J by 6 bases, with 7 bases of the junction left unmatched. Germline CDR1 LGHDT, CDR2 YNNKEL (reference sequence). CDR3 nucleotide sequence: TGTGCCAGCACCCATGGACAGGGCGATGGCTACACCTTC. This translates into CASTHGQGDGYTF.